These 3 T cell receptor beta chains were all obtained from the same sample, sequenced in a study of T cells in Graves' hyperthyroidism and ophthalmopathy. RNA transcripts yielded amplified TCR beta CDR3 regions. HTBI primers were used for first-round RT-PCR of the TCR CDR3. TCRdb processed the multiplex PCR reads anew with MiXCR; each CDR3 protein has one entry. The sample lists more than 500,000 distinct CDR3 sequences, about 15% seen once, with around 4.1% in the top ten. Source material: blood. These TCRs come from a woman aged 35 to 49 with Graves' ophthalmopathy.

This chain links TRBV30 with TRBJ2-2; no firm D call. The germline V gene has CDR1 GTSNPN and CDR2 SVGIG (reference sequence). The CDR3 sequence is 14 residues long. V was trimmed by 1 base and J by 10 bases, leaving 16 bases between them. CDR3 sequence reads: CAWSASSNWVELFF. The CDR3 region has the DNA TGTGCCTGGAGTGCCTCCTCGAATTGGGTGGAGCTGTTTTTT.

The sample holds many counts of this clonotype. The chain combines TRBV6-5 with TRBJ2-4; D is ambiguous. The V and J ends lost 0 bases and 7 bases respectively, with 13 bases between them. The CDR3 runs 15 residues. Germline V gene data show CDR1 as MNHEY and CDR2 as SVGAGI. This CDR3 reads CASSYSPALGNIQYF. CDR3 nucleotide sequence: TGTGCCAGCAGTTACTCCCCTGCACTGGGGAACATTCAGTACTTC.

In this sample, this clonotype turned up many times. This chain connects TRBV19 to TRBJ1-2, with D perhaps matching TRBD1 (5 bases). The CDR3 contains 14 residues. With 5 bases removed from V and 1 base from J, the gap between germline ends came to 11 bases. Germline loops: CDR1 LNHDA, CDR2 SQIVND (reference sequence). The CDR3 loop is CASSPWGDNYGYTF. As DNA, the CDR3 is TGTGCCAGTAGTCCCTGGGGGGATAACTATGGCTACACCTTC.